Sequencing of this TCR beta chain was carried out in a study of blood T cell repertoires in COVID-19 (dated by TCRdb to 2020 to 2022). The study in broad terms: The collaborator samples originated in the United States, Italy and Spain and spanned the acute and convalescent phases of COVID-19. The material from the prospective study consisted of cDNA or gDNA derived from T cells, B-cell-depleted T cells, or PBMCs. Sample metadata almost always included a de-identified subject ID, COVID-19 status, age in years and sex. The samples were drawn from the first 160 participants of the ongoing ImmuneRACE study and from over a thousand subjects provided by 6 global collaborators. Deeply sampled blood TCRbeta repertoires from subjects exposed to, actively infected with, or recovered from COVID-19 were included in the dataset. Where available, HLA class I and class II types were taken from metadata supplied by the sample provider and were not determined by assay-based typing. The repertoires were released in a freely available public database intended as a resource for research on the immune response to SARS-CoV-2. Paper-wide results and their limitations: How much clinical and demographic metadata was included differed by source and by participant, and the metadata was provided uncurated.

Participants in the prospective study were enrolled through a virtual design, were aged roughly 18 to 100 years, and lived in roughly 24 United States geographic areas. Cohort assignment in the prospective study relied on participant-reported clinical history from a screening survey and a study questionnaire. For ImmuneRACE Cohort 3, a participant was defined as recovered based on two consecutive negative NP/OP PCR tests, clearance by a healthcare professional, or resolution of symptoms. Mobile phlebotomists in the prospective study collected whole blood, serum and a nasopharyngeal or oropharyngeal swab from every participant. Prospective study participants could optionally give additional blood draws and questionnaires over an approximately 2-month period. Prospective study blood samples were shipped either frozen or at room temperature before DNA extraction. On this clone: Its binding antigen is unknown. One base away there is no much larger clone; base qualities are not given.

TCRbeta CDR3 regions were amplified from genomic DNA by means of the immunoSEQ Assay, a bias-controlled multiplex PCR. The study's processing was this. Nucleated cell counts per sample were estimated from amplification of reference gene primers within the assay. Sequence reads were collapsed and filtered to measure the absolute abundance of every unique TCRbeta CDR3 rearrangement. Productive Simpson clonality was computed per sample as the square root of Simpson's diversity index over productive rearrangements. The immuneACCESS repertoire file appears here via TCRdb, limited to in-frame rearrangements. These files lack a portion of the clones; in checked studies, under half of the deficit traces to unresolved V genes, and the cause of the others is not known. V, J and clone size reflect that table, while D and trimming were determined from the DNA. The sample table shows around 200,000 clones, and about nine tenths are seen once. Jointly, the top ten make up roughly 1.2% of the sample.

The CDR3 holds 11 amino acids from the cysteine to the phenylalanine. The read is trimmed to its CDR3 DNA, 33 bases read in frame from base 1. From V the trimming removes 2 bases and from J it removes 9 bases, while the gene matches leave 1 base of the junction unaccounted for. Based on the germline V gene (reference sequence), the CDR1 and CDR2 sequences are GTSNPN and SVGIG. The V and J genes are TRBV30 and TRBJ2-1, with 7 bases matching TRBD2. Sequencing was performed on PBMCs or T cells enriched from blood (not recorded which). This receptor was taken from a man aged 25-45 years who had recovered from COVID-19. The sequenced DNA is TGTGCCTGGAGTCCTAGCGGTGAGCAGTTCTTC. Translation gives CAWSPSGEQFF.